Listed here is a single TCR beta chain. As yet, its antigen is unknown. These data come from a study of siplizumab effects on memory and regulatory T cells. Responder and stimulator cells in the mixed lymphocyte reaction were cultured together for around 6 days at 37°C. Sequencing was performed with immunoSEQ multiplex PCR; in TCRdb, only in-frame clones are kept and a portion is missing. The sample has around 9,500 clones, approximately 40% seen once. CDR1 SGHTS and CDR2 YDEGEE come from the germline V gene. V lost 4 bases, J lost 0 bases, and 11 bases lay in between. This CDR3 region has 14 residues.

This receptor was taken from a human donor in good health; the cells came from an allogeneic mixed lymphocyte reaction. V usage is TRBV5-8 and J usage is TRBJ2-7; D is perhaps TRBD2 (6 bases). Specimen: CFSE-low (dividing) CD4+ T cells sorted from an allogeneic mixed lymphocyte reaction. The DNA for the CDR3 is TGTGCCAGCAGCGGGGGACTCCTCTCCTACGAGCAGTACTTC. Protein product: CASSGGLLSYEQYF.